One TCR beta chain is described in this entry. Its recognized antigen is unknown. Base-call qualities are not available, and no considerably larger clone is one nucleotide away. This entry is derived from a study of control samples from healthy donors and cancer patients (dated by TCRdb to the early 2020s). Receptor amplification or capture employed the immunoSEQ multiplex PCR assay. Held by TCRdb, this immuneACCESS table contains in-frame sequences only and omits some clones. Under half of the omission traces to an unresolved V gene where checked; the cause of the rest is unknown. Counted in this sample were 90,000 or so clones; 70% to 90% of them appeared once. The ten largest clones capture 7.5% to 8% of the sample. What was sequenced was blood. This TCR was recovered from a woman in her sixties in good health.

The DNA is as follows: TGTGCCAGCAGCCAAGTTGTTTTGCAGGGGGCCGGGGAGCTGTTTTTT. Protein translation: CASSQVVLQGAGELFF. The sequence links TRBV4-2 to TRBJ2-2, and TRBD1 aligns with 7 junction nucleotides. Including the terminal cysteine and phenylalanine, the CDR3 comprises 16 residues. Solely the CDR3 DNA is kept, with 48 bases framed from the first base. Here V drops 1 base and J drops 6 bases, and the junction holds 8 bases not matched to any gene. The germline V gene encodes CDR1 LGHNA and CDR2 YNFKEQ.